The rows below give T cell receptor beta chains drawn from one sample of a study of OX40 agonist ivuxolimab in advanced cancers. Sequencing used immunoSEQ multiplex PCR; TCRdb keeps in-frame clones, though not all of them. The data hold some 44,000 clones, with about 86% observed a single time. Here the sequenced sample was CD4+ or CD8+ T cells sorted from blood, taken in a trial of the OX40 agonist ivuxolimab. The receptor source for this set is an adult with an advanced solid tumor such as melanoma, head and neck, liver or kidney cancer. The CDR3 runs from the conserved cysteine through the conserved F or W. The D gene is left open where the match is weak. The size field is filled for only some rows; it gives once, few, many or a size class.

V gene	J gene	D gene	clone size	CDR3 DNA	CDR3 protein
TRBV11-2	TRBJ2-3	-	-	TGTGCCAGCAGCGGCCCGGGAACAGATACGCAGTATTTT	CASSGPGTDTQYF
TRBV12-5	TRBJ1-2	TRBD1	-	TGTGCTAGTGGTTTGGCACAGGGGGCATATGGCTACACCTTC	CASGLAQGAYGYTF
TRBV11-2	TRBJ2-3	TRBD2	-	TGTGCCAGCAGCCCCGGGACTAGCGGGTACACAGATACGCAGTATTTT	CASSPGTSGYTDTQYF
TRBV5-1	TRBJ2-1	-	-	TGCGCCAGCAGCTTGGTACAGGGATACTACAATGAGCAGTTCTTC	CASSLVQGYYNEQFF
TRBV28	TRBJ1-2	-	-	TGTGCCAGCAGTTACGACGGGGCGGTCGGGAGCTACACCTTC	CASSYDGAVGSYTF
TRBV13	TRBJ1-1	-	many	TGTGCCAGCAGCTTCGGCCAGGGCCTGAACACTGAAGCTTTCTTT	CASSFGQGLNTEAFF
TRBV6-6	TRBJ2-5	-	-	TGTGCCAGCAGTTACAGCAGACAAGAGACCCAGTACTTC	CASSYSRQETQYF
TRBV27	TRBJ2-2	-	-	TGTGCCAGCAGTCCACAGGGAAACGGGGAGCTGTTTTTT	CASSPQGNGELFF
TRBV7-2	TRBJ1-1	-	-	TGTGCCAGCTTCTCCCCTGAAGCTTTCTTT	CASFSPEAFF
TRBV7-9	TRBJ1-6	-	-	TGTGCCAGCAGCTTAGAGACAAGCTATAATTCACCCCTCCACTTT	CASSLETSYNSPLHF
TRBV4-3	TRBJ1-1	TRBD1	-	TGCGCCAGCATGACAGGGGGCGAATTTGGCACTGAAGCTTTCTTT	CASMTGGEFGTEAFF
TRBV27	TRBJ2-2	-	-	TGTGCCAGCCGAGGAGGGCCCTACGCGAACACCGGGGAGCTGTTTTTT	CASRGGPYANTGELFF
TRBV27	TRBJ1-2	-	-	TGTGCCAGCAGTTTATCATTGGGGGACTATGGCTACACCTTC	CASSLSLGDYGYTF
TRBV7-6	TRBJ1-4	-	-	TGTGCCAGCAAATCGGAACAGGGAGGGCTTAATGAAAAACTGTTTTTT	CASKSEQGGLNEKLFF
TRBV27	TRBJ1-2	-	-	TGTGCCAGCAGAAACGGGTATGGCTACACCTTC	CASRNGYGYTF
TRBV4-3	TRBJ1-6	TRBD1	few	TGCGCCAGCAGCCAGGGGACAGCAAGTTCACCCCTCCACTTT	CASSQGTASSPLHF